The T cell receptor beta chain under discussion was sequenced for a study of T cell responses to AZD1222 COVID-19 vaccine (dated by TCRdb to about 2021). At the level of the whole study: A total of 233 trial participants underwent TCR sequencing, of whom 207 received two doses of AZD1222 and about 25 received two doses of the MenACWY control vaccine. Enrollment into the trials was organized by age into subgroups of 18-55, 56-69 and 70-plus years, and those subgroups contained about 150, 27 and 61 TCR-sequenced participants, respectively.

The CDR3 regions of human TCRbeta chains were analyzed by immunosequencing. The study's processing was this. Repertoire TCRs were matched against a reference library of SARS-CoV-2-specific TCRs generated with the MIRA antigen-specificity platform. Breadth was defined as the fraction of unique TCRs that were SARS-CoV-2-associated, and depth was defined as the fraction of total T cells that were SARS-CoV-2-associated. Using the MIRA data, each spike-specific TCR was assigned both to the spike region to which the TCR was reactive and to a CD4 or CD8 class. Log10-transformed breadth and depth values were compared by one-way ANOVA with Sidak's multiple comparisons tests. The table comes from immuneACCESS by way of TCRdb, which keeps in-frame sequences with V and J called. Part of the clones is missing from these tables; in studies checked, under half for an unresolved V gene and the rest for unknown reasons. V and J calls and clone size are copied from that table; D and trimming were computed from the DNA. A total of around 99,000 clones appear in this sample, nearly 90% of them only once. The ten top clones hold approximately 4.8% of the sample.

The time point label of this sample denotes: about 28 days (+/-7) after the second vaccine dose. AZD1222 recipients given second doses at about 4 weeks or at about 12 weeks were pooled, since spike-specific TCR depth and breadth were not found to differ between the two schedules. Vaccinee samples came from UK trials COV001 and COV002, including a single-blind randomized controlled phase 2/3 trial of AZD1222 (ChAdOx1 nCoV-19) in healthy adults. Trial participant PBMC samples were collected at day 0 and day 28 after the second dose for TCRbeta chain sequencing. Overall study outcomes, separate from this receptor: Conclusions about previously exposed vaccinees were limited because only six AZD1222 recipients were SARS-CoV-2 seropositive at baseline. Participants were mostly white British and included more females than males, and it was suggested by the authors that clonal diversity may have been underestimated. After two AZD1222 doses, both the breadth and the depth of spike-specific TCRs were significantly higher than at day 0 and than in MenACWY recipients. Vaccine-associated CD4 TCRs spanned the whole spike protein, with dominant responses in regions 160-218 and 743-854. Because no day 14 peak-response samples were available, the repertoires could be characterized only after the peak T cell response. In the small 56-69-year group, the increase in depth fell short of significance, most likely because of low power. Reportedly, close to half of the unique spike-specific TCRs recognized epitopes lying outside the regions that are mutated in the B.1.351 and B.1.1.7 variants.

CDR1 and CDR2, per the germline V gene, are SGHTA and FQGNSA. V loses 2 bases, J loses 0 bases, and the germline ends lie 17 bases apart. The CDR3 spans 17 residues, from the cysteine through the phenylalanine. The CDR3 DNA has 51 bases and is translated from base 1. In regard to this clone: Its recognized antigen is unknown. Base-call qualities are not available, and no considerably larger clone is one nucleotide away.

This sample comprised peripheral blood, obtained 28 days after the second AZD1222 dose. The rearranged chain carries TRBV7-2 and TRBJ2-7, with the D call perhaps TRBD1 or TRBD2, each one matching 5 bases. The receptor comes from an adult who received the AZD1222 COVID-19 vaccine. The CDR3 has the sequence CASSLRPGIGGSYEQYF. The nucleotide sequence is given as TGTGCCAGCAGCTTAAGGCCGGGCATTGGGGGCTCCTACGAGCAGTACTTC.